The 14 T cell receptor beta chains listed next were all sequenced from one sample in a study of CD8+ T cells in alopecia areata. Reverse transcription of extracted RNA yielded cDNA, which provided the sequencing template. The table came from immunoSEQ multiplex PCR; TCRdb's copy has only in-frame clones and leaves some out. Of 150,000 or so clones listed, 85% to 90% are singletons. The source material was CD8+ T cells sorted from blood, sampled at week 0. Receptors originate from a human donor with alopecia areata.

As concerns this clone: Germline and junction disagree at one end, which may indicate a read error. The CDR3 sequence: CASSPGADF. CDR3 sequence (DNA): TGTGCCAGCAGCCCGGGGGCGGACTTC. V usage is TRBV7-9 and J usage is TRBJ2-7; TRBD1 or TRBD2 may be the D gene (6 bases each). This CDR3 has 9 residues. Germline lookup yields CDR1 SEHNR and CDR2 FQNEAQ (reference sequence).

The chain uses TRBV9 and TRBJ2-7, with D unclear. The germline V gene has CDR1 SGDLS and CDR2 YYNGEE. The CDR3 is 13 amino acids. V shed 0 bases and J shed 4 bases, with 8 bases lying between them. CDR3 DNA: TGTGCCAGCAGCGTAGGTATAGGATACGAGCAGTACTTC. This gives the protein CASSVGIGYEQYF.

This clone was detected only a few times. The CDR3 DNA reads TGTGCCATCAGTGAGGACAGAGACTACGAGCAGTACTTC. It yields the protein CAISEDRDYEQYF. This chain joins TRBV10-3 and TRBJ2-7; the D gene is possibly TRBD1 (5 bases). V lost 2 bases, J lost 3 bases, and 8 bases lay in between. This CDR3 is built from 13 residues. Looked up from germline, CDR1 is ENHRY and CDR2 is SYGVKD.

The chain is built from TRBV4-1 and TRBJ2-1, with unresolved D. V lost 2 bases and J 8 bases, leaving 16 bases between the germline ends. In germline, CDR1 is MGHRA, CDR2 YSYEKL. This CDR3 comprises 15 residues. The CDR3 protein is CASSQIVQASYEQFF. The CDR3 nucleotides read TGCGCCAGCAGCCAAATAGTACAAGCGAGCTATGAGCAGTTCTTC.

In DNA form, the CDR3 reads TGTGCCAGTAGTATAGATACCTACAACTACGGCGTGAACACTGAAGCTTTCTTT. It translates to CASSIDTYNYGVNTEAFF. V usage is TRBV19 and J usage is TRBJ1-1; D gene unclear. Trimming pared 0 bases from V and 0 bases from J, leaving 17 bases between. Germline CDR1 is LNHDA and CDR2 is SQIVND (reference sequence). The CDR3 is 18 residues long.

The CDR3 DNA follows: TGTGCCAGCAGACATACGCCGGGACACATGAACACTGAAGCTTTCTTT. It codes for CASRHTPGHMNTEAFF. The chain is built from TRBV7-9 and TRBJ1-1; the D gene is possibly TRBD1 (6 bases). Per the germline V gene, CDR1 is SEHNR and CDR2 is FQNEAQ (reference sequence). The CDR3 has 16 amino acids. The V and J ends lost 6 bases and 0 bases respectively, with 17 bases between them.

The V and J genes are TRBV15 and TRBJ2-1; the D gene could be TRBD1 or TRBD2 (5 bases each). With 5 bases removed from V and 0 bases from J, the gap between germline ends came to 14 bases. Germline V lookup: CDR1 LNHNV, CDR2 YYDKDF (reference sequence). This CDR3 is built from 16 residues. The CDR3 spells CATSLKRDPSYNEQFF. CDR3 DNA sequence: TGTGCCACCAGCCTCAAACGGGACCCCTCCTACAATGAGCAGTTCTTC.

V is TRBV10-3 and J is TRBJ2-1; D is perhaps TRBD2 (6 bases). Trimming shortened V by 8 bases and J by 0 bases, and 11 bases separated the two germline ends. Germline V gene lookup returns CDR1 ENHRY and CDR2 SYGVKD. The CDR3 is 14 amino acids. CDR3 residues: CAISPGSSYNEQFF. For the CDR3, the DNA is TGTGCCATCTCACCCGGGAGCTCCTACAATGAGCAGTTCTTC.

V and J are TRBV9 and TRBJ2-1; 10 bases line up with TRBD2. There are 14 residues in the CDR3. The ends lost 3 bases at V and 10 bases at J; junction bases unmatched: 7. The V gene's germline CDR1 is SGDLS and CDR2 YYNGEE. CDR3 sequence: CASSGSSGGGEQFF. CDR3 DNA sequence: TGTGCCAGCAGCGGTTCTAGCGGGGGAGGCGAGCAGTTCTTC.

The chain employs TRBV27 and TRBJ2-1; D call uncertain. This CDR3 has 13 amino acids. The germline gives CDR1 MNHEY, CDR2 SMNVEV (reference sequence). V was trimmed by 5 bases and J by 8 bases, leaving 13 bases between them. The CDR3 DNA sequence: TGTGCCAGCAGTCCTGAGTGGGTCCATGAGCAGTTCTTC. This gives the protein CASSPEWVHEQFF.

A few counts support this clone. This chain joins TRBV4-1 and TRBJ2-1; D is unresolved. This CDR3 is 15 amino acids long. The V and J ends lost 0 bases and 0 bases respectively, with 6 bases between them. The germline CDR1 and CDR2 sequences are MGHRA and YSYEKL. The CDR3 nucleotides are TGCGCCAGCAGCCAAGAGGGTCTCTCCTACAATGAGCAGTTCTTC. Translating it yields CASSQEGLSYNEQFF.

This clone is a singleton in its sample. V gene TRBV7-6 combines with J gene TRBJ2-7; the D gene is possibly TRBD2 (5 bases). Trimming took off 1 base at V and 4 bases at J, with 11 bases between the two ends. Germline CDR1 SGHVS, CDR2 FNYEAQ. This CDR3 is 14 amino acids long. The CDR3 loop reads CASSLGGSEYEQYF. In DNA form, the CDR3 reads TGTGCCAGCAGCTTAGGAGGGTCAGAGTACGAGCAGTACTTC.

The genes are TRBV11-2 and TRBJ2-1; TRBD1 might be the D (6 bases). V lost 5 bases, J lost 2 bases, and 16 bases lay in between. Germline V gives CDR1 SGHAT, CDR2 FQNNGV. The CDR3 runs to 16 residues. DNA of the CDR3: TGTGCCAGCAGCGGCGACAAGGGGGTAGCCTACAATGAGCAGTTCTTC. It codes for CASSGDKGVAYNEQFF.

This rearrangement joins TRBV5-4 to TRBJ2-7; unclear D gene. The CDR3 spans 15 residues. V lost 1 base to trimming and J lost 1 base, with 12 bases between them. The germline V gene has CDR1 SGHNT and CDR2 YYREEE (reference sequence). The CDR3, as DNA: TGTGCCAGCAGCTTGTTAATGGGTCCGTCCTACGAGCAGTACTTC. Protein product: CASSLLMGPSYEQYF.